This T cell receptor beta chain was captured by sequencing in a study of siplizumab effects on memory and regulatory T cells. Points from the study as a whole: A minor share of alloreactive clones matched unstimulated subsets. The study found that siplizumab significantly reduced alloreactive sequences traceable to unstimulated CD4+ memory cells.

V lost 4 bases, J lost 1 base, and 15 bases lay in between. The V gene's germline CDR1 is MNHEY and CDR2 SVGAGI. This CDR3 contains 16 residues. Each sample yielded roughly 100,000 assayed TCR templates. The repertoire was sequenced with immunoSEQ multiplex PCR; TCRdb's copy has only in-frame clones and lacks some. Among fewer than 80,000 clones listed, 93% were seen once. A remark on this clone: Its target is not known.

The TCR comes from a human donor in good health. Sequencing input: CD8+ T cells sorted from blood. V and J are TRBV6-5 and TRBJ2-3; TRBD1 is a possible D gene (5 bases). The CDR3 reads CASSFAGQGGTDTQYF. DNA for the CDR3: TGTGCCAGCAGTTTTGCTGGGCAGGGTGGCACAGATACGCAGTATTTT.